The clone carrying this T cell receptor (beta chain) was seen ten or more times. Its antigen is as yet unknown. The data belong to a study of tumor-infiltrating lymphocytes in primary liver carcinoma. Study-wide background: The patient group consisted of men and women aged 30 to 69 years. Productive TCRbeta read yields ran from roughly 3.65 to 7.13 million per sample and were similar between tissues.

Germline trimming cut 7 bases from V and 2 bases from J; bases unmatched to any gene: 9. CDR3 size: 16 residues. CDR1 WSHSY and CDR2 SAAADI come from the germline V gene. Production of TCR beta cDNA used around 500 ng total RNA together with a constant-region primer. It was through three nested multiplex PCR rounds of slightly modified ARM-PCR that TCR beta libraries arose. The opening two PCR rounds, nine to eleven cycles each, paired TRBV1-TRBV30 forward primers with a C-beta reverse primer. TCRdb passed the multiplex PCR reads through MiXCR, listing each CDR3 protein once. The sample holds about 75,000 distinct CDR3 sequences, 69% seen once. Overall study results and limits: Less overlap was seen in tumor-adjacent and tumor-blood pairs than in tumor region pairs.

Unsorted bulk tissue of roughly 18-32 mg yielded co-extracted RNA and DNA. This TCR derives from a middle-aged man with primary liver carcinoma and hepatitis B virus infection. Sequenced material: tumor-adjacent normal liver tissue. The chain carries TRBV10-2 and TRBJ2-1; 9 bases line up with TRBD2. The CDR3 nucleotides are TGCGCCAGCATGAATAGCGCGGGAGGGCCCTACAATGAGCAGTTCTTC. As protein: CASMNSAGGPYNEQFF.